These T cell receptor beta chains were read from a single sample in a study of CD8+CD57+ T cells in acquired aplastic anemia. Each CDR3 protein gets one entry after TCRdb re-called the reads with MiXCR. This table has about 210,000 distinct CDR3 sequences, roughly 35% appearing once. The sequenced sample consisted of sorted CD4+, CD8+, or CD8+CD57+ T cells (not recorded which) from PBMCs. The receptors stem from a human donor in good health, serving as a control. Both conserved end residues are part of each CDR3. A D gene is named only where the DNA matches it firmly. Rows give clone size only sometimes, using once, few, many, or a class for an expanded clone.

>TRBV4-1|.|TRBJ1-3|TRBD1
TGCGCCAGCAGCTTCAAGGGGGGACAGGGTGGAAACACCATATATTTT
CASSFKGGQGGNTIYF
>TRBV20-1|.|TRBJ1-4|.
TGCAGTGCTAGAGTCCCAGCTTCAGAAAAACTGTTTTTT
CSARVPASEKLFF
>TRBV6-1|many|TRBJ1-6|.
TGTGCCAGCGGGTATTCCTATAATTCACCCCTCCACTTT
CASGYSYNSPLHF
>TRBV15|.|TRBJ2-1|.
TGTGCCACCAGCCCCCTCCCACTGTGCTCCTACAATGAGCAGTTCTTC
CATSPLPLCSYNEQFF
>TRBV10-3|.|TRBJ1-1|.
TGTGCCCCCAACGGCCAGGTCCCCGCTGAAGCTTTCTTT
CAPNGQVPAEAFF
>TRBV11-2|.|TRBJ2-6|TRBD1
TGTGCCAGCAGCCTGAGGACAGGGAAGGACTCTGGGGCCAACGTCCTGACTTTC
CASSLRTGKDSGANVLTF
>TRBV7-9|.|TRBJ1-6|.
TGTGCCAGCAGTGCTTCACCCCTCCACTTT
CASSASPLHF
>TRBV5-1|.|TRBJ2-7|TRBD2
TGCGCCAGCAGCCAAGGGACTAGCCGATCCTACGAGCAGTACTTC
CASSQGTSRSYEQYF
>TRBV9|many|TRBJ1-6|.
TGTGCCAGCAGCGTATTTGTTGCAGATTCACCCCTCCACTTT
CASSVFVADSPLHF
>TRBV2|.|TRBJ1-2|.
TGTGCCACCAGTCAGGGGATGGGCTATGGCTACACCTTC
CATSQGMGYGYTF
>TRBV10-2|.|TRBJ2-1|.
TGCGCCAGCTGGCGGGGACGCAATGAGCAGTTCTTC
CASWRGRNEQFF
>TRBV19|many|TRBJ1-1|.
TGTGCCAGTACCCGACGCTGGCCCCAAAACACTGAAGCTTTCTTT
CASTRRWPQNTEAFF
>TRBV10-2|.|TRBJ2-3|.
TGCGCCAGCACCGGGAGTGGCACAGATACGCAGTATTTT
CASTGSGTDTQYF
>TRBV19|.|TRBJ2-5|.
TGTGCCAGTAGTGGACAGCAAGAGACCCAGTACTTC
CASSGQQETQYF
>TRBV4-2|.|TRBJ1-1|.
TGTGCCAGCAGCCAGGATCCCGAGAAGAACACTGAAGCTTTCTTT
CASSQDPEKNTEAFF
>TRBV6-1|many|TRBJ1-2|TRBD1
TGTGCCAGCAGTCCATCCGGGACAGGTTCTGGCTACACCTTC
CASSPSGTGSGYTF
>TRBV19|.|TRBJ1-5|.
TGTGCCAGTAGTCCTAGGGGGACAAGTAAGGATCAGCCCCAGCATTTT
CASSPRGTSKDQPQHF
>TRBV2|.|TRBJ2-1|TRBD1
TGTGCCAGCAGGGGGCAGGGGGCCTACAATGAGCAGTTCTTC
CASRGQGAYNEQFF
>TRBV6-1|many|TRBJ1-6|.
TGTGCCAGCAGTGCGTGGGATAATTCACCCCTCCACTTT
CASSAWDNSPLHF
>TRBV5-1|few|TRBJ2-5|.
TGCGCCAGCCGCCAGGGGTTCCAAGAGACCCAGTACTTC
CASRQGFQETQYF
>TRBV30|.|TRBJ1-6|TRBD1
TGTGCCTGGATCCACAGGGGTGGGTCACCCCTCCACTTT
CAWIHRGGSPLHF
>TRBV15|.|TRBJ2-3|.
TGTGCCACCAGCTCCCAGGGGAGGGGACGCGGCACAGATACGCAGTATTTT
CATSSQGRGRGTDTQYF
>TRBV25-1|.|TRBJ2-7|.
TGTGCCAGCAGTAAACTAGGCTACGAGCAGTACTTC
CASSKLGYEQYF
>TRBV5-1|few|TRBJ2-1|TRBD2
TGCGCCAGCAGAACCCAAACAGCGGGAACCATATACAATGAGCAGTTCTTC
CASRTQTAGTIYNEQFF
>TRBV7-9|many|TRBJ1-2|.
TGTGCCAGCAGCTTAGCGCGGGTTACTGGCTACACCTTC
CASSLARVTGYTF
>TRBV4-2|few|TRBJ2-6|TRBD1
TGTGCCAGCACCCCGGCCGGGACAGGGGCTGGGGCCAACGTCCTGACTTTC
CASTPAGTGAGANVLTF
>TRBV20-1|many|TRBJ2-5|TRBD2
TGCAGTGCTGGGGGAGGGGCAGGACGGGGGGAGACCCAGTACTTC
CSAGGGAGRGETQYF
>TRBV10-1|.|TRBJ2-7|TRBD1
TGCGCCAGCAGTGAAGCACAGGGGGCCCTCGACGAGCAGTACTTC
CASSEAQGALDEQYF
>TRBV19|.|TRBJ1-2|.
TGTGCCAGTAGTAGTAGGACAGACTATGGCTACACCTTC
CASSSRTDYGYTF
>TRBV3-1|.|TRBJ2-3|TRBD2
TGTGCCAGCAGCCCGCGAGCGGGGAGGACGGATGCGCAGTATTTT
CASSPRAGRTDAQYF
>TRBV11-3|.|TRBJ2-5|.
TGTGCCAGCAGCGCGCAATTCTTCCTCGGGACCCAGTACTTC
CASSAQFFLGTQYF
>TRBV20-1|few|TRBJ2-2|.
TGCAGTGCTAGAGTGGACCCGGTCGGGGAGCTGTTTTTT
CSARVDPVGELFF
>TRBV7-9|few|TRBJ1-1|.
TGTGCCAGCAGCGAGCAGGGGAGGACTGAAGCTTTCTTT
CASSEQGRTEAFF
>TRBV19|.|TRBJ1-2|TRBD1
TGTGCCAGTAGTCATCAGGGGGCGCGAGATGGCTACACCTTC
CASSHQGARDGYTF
>TRBV2|.|TRBJ2-1|TRBD2
TGTGCCAGCAGGGGTAGCGGGGGGACGTACAATGAGCAGTTCTTC
CASRGSGGTYNEQFF
>TRBV9|few|TRBJ2-2|.
TGTGCCAGCAGCCCCTACCGGTCGGGAGAGGTCCCCGGGGAGCTGTTTTTT
CASSPYRSGEVPGELFF
>TRBV7-2|.|TRBJ2-7|.
TGTGCCAGCAGCTTAGCGTCTAGCGCTACCTACGAGCAGTACTTC
CASSLASSATYEQYF
>TRBV5-1|few|TRBJ2-3|TRBD1
TGCGCCAGCAGCTACTACAGGGGTGACACAGATACGCAGTATTTT
CASSYYRGDTDTQYF
>TRBV7-2|few|TRBJ2-1|TRBD2
TGTGCCAGCAGCCGGAGGCGCCGGGGGGGGCTCTACAATGAGCAGTTCTTC
CASSRRRRGGLYNEQFF
>TRBV20-1|many|TRBJ2-2|.
TGCAGTGCTAGCGAGGACACCGGGGAGCTGTTTTTT
CSASEDTGELFF
>TRBV6-5|.|TRBJ1-4|.
TGTGCCAGCAGTTACTCCCTGTCTAATGAAAAACTGTTTTTT
CASSYSLSNEKLFF
>TRBV7-9|many|TRBJ1-2|.
TGTGCCAGCAGCTTAGGGTCGCTAGGGAGTGACTACACCTTC
CASSLGSLGSDYTF
>TRBV19|many|TRBJ2-2|.
TGTGCCAGTAACAACAGGGTGGCCGGGGAGCTGTTTTTT
CASNNRVAGELFF
>TRBV5-1|.|TRBJ2-6|.
TGCGCCAGCAGCTTGTATGACGGTTCTGGGGCCAACGTCCTGACTTTC
CASSLYDGSGANVLTF
>TRBV20-1|.|TRBJ2-3|TRBD1
TGCAGTGCTAAAGATTTAGGGACAGGCACAGATACGCAGTATTTT
CSAKDLGTGTDTQYF
>TRBV6-1|.|TRBJ1-1|.
TGTGCCAGCAGTGAACGGACACGAACTGGAGCTTTCTTT
CASSERTRTGAFF